Below are 32 T cell receptor beta chains sequenced from a single sample in a study of cytotoxic CD8 clonotypes in ibrutinib-treated CLL (dated by TCRdb to about 2021). What the time point label conveys for this sample: approximately eleven months on ibrutinib. The library was produced with the immunoSEQ multiplex PCR assay. Not all clones reach the TCRdb copy of this immuneACCESS table, which keeps in-frame sequences only. Checked studies attribute under half of the gap to unresolved V genes and leave the rest unexplained. Within this sample are around 70,000 clones, with 90% of them counted one time only. The top ten hold approximately 3% of the sample. This specimen consisted of PBMCs, obtained after 12 months of ibrutinib treatment. The source is a human donor with chronic lymphocytic leukemia.

This clone was picked up one time. Here the CDR3 reads CASSWREALYNEQFF. The CDR3 coding sequence is TGTGCCAGCAGTTGGCGGGAGGCACTATACAATGAGCAGTTCTTC. The V gene is TRBV27, the J gene TRBJ2-1, with 8 bases matching TRBD2. Germline V gene lookup returns CDR1 MNHEY and CDR2 SMNVEV (reference sequence). The CDR3 has 15 residues. The trim removed 4 bases at V and 4 bases at J, leaving 6 bases unmatched.

The chain has TRBV4-1 and TRBJ2-7, with 12 bases matching TRBD1. The CDR3 loop spans 18 amino acids. The V segment lost 0 bases and the J segment 0 bases; nucleotides outside the gene matches: 6. Germline V gene data show CDR1 as MGHRA and CDR2 as YSYEKL. The DNA of the CDR3 is TGCGCCAGCAGCCAAGATTGGGGACAGGGGGCGTTCTCCTACGAGCAGTACTTC. It yields the protein CASSQDWGQGAFSYEQYF.

The chain has TRBV11-1 and TRBJ2-7, with no clear D. CDR1 is SGHAT, CDR2 FQDESV, per germline (reference sequence). V was cut by 5 bases and J by 0 bases, with 11 bases left in between. This CDR3 contains 14 residues. In DNA form, the CDR3 reads TGTGCCAGCAGCCACGTAGGGTACTCCTACGAGCAGTACTTC. This codes for CASSHVGYSYEQYF.

This chain connects TRBV19 to TRBJ2-5; 9 bases agree with TRBD2. The J call may be mistaken, given a closer DNA end match to TRBJ2-7. CDR3 size: 15 residues. Germline CDR1 and CDR2: LNHDA and SQIVND (reference sequence). The CDR3 nucleotides read TGTGCCAGTAGTATTGGTAGCGGGAGTTTCGACGAGCAGTACTTC. As protein: CASSIGSGSFDEQYF.

The V call is TRBV15, the J call TRBJ2-2; 10 positions match TRBD1. J lost 5 bases, V lost 8 bases, and 8 bases had no gene match. Germline lookup yields CDR1 LNHNV and CDR2 YYDKDF (reference sequence). The CDR3 runs to 15 residues. Here the CDR3 reads CATAAGQGLTGELFF. In nucleotides, the CDR3 is TGTGCCACCGCGGCGGGACAGGGGCTTACCGGGGAGCTGTTTTTT.

By share, this clone counts as medium-sized (0.01 to 0.1%). The gene calls are TRBV1 and TRBJ2-6; TRBD2 is taken as the D call from the table, unchecked against the DNA. TRBV1 represents a pseudogene. The CDR3 has 19 amino acids. The DNA of the CDR3 is TGCACCCGATTTCCACGACTAGCGGGAGGGCCGAACGGGGCCAACGTCCTGACTTTC. Residues: CTRFPRLAGGPNGANVLTF.

The V and J genes are TRBV14 and TRBJ2-3; D remains ambiguous. Germline V CDR1 and CDR2: SGHDN, FVKESK. This CDR3 is built from 15 residues. V lost 4 bases, J lost 3 bases, and 14 bases lay in between. As DNA, the CDR3 is TGTGCCAGCAGCCGACTGTCGGCCGAGACAGATACGCAGTATTTT. Its protein is CASSRLSAETDTQYF.

The chain employs TRBV27 and TRBJ2-1; D possibly corresponds to TRBD2 (7 bases). Germline CDR1 and CDR2: MNHEY and SMNVEV (reference sequence). Trimming shortened V by 7 bases and J by 10 bases, and 26 bases separated the two germline ends. The CDR3 contains 16 residues. CDR3 bases: TGTGCCAGCACCCTCCGTCGGACAGCTAGCGGAGGGGAGCAGTTCTTC. This sequence encodes CASTLRRTASGGEQFF.

The genes are TRBV6-5 and TRBJ2-7, with D possibly called TRBD1 or TRBD2 (6 bases each). The V and J ends lost 4 bases and 2 bases respectively, with 18 bases between them. CDR3 length: 16 amino acids. Germline CDR1 and CDR2: MNHEY and SVGAGI. The chain's CDR3 is CASSLTGAAATYEQYF. The CDR3 DNA reads as TGTGCCAGCAGTTTAACGGGGGCTGCTGCAACCTACGAGCAGTACTTC.

This clone was seen a few times. The V call is TRBV4-1, the J call TRBJ2-1; D is ambiguous. Germline V gene lookup returns CDR1 MGHRA and CDR2 YSYEKL. CDR3 length: 17 amino acids. The germline V and J ends were trimmed by 2 bases and 0 bases, with 14 bases remaining between them. This chain's CDR3 is CASSQQAHPSSYNEQFF. For the CDR3, the DNA is TGCGCCAGCAGCCAACAGGCACACCCGAGCTCCTACAATGAGCAGTTCTTC.

The chain employs TRBV5-1 and TRBJ2-3, with D uncertain. This CDR3 contains 14 residues. Germline CDR1 SGHRS, CDR2 YFSETQ. V was pared by 0 bases and J by 3 bases, with 8 bases between. CDR3 DNA sequence: TGCGCCAGCAGCTTGGTAAGGTTGACAGATACGCAGTATTTT. Its protein product is CASSLVRLTDTQYF.

This sequence joins TRBV18 and TRBJ2-2; tentatively, D is TRBD2 (5 bases). CDR1 and CDR2 (germline): KGHSH, LQKENI. Trimming stripped 4 bases from V and 6 bases from J, with 18 bases between. The CDR3 covers 16 residues. The CDR3 bases are TGTGCCAGCTCACTGAACCTGCCCCGGGGTGCCGGGGAGCTGTTTTTT. As protein: CASSLNLPRGAGELFF.

The V gene is TRBV6-5, the J gene TRBJ1-5; tentatively, D is TRBD1 (6 bases). Deletions cut 2 bases from V and 5 bases from J, with 16 bases between. Germline lookup yields CDR1 MNHEY and CDR2 SVGAGI. CDR3 length: 16 residues. CDR3 DNA sequence: TGTGCCAGCAGTTACACGGGGGCGGGTGGAGATCAGCCCCAGCATTTT. Its protein product is CASSYTGAGGDQPQHF.

The CDR3 nucleotides are TGTGCCAGTACTGGGCCCTCCGGGGCGTTCGGAGGTGGGCAGTACTTC. It codes for CASTGPSGAFGGGQYF. The genes are TRBV19 and TRBJ2-7; tentatively, D is TRBD1 or TRBD2 (5 bases each). Germline CDR1 is LNHDA and CDR2 is SQIVND (reference sequence). V was trimmed by 7 bases and J by 9 bases, leaving 28 bases between them. CDR3 length: 16 amino acids.

This rearrangement joins TRBV4-1 to TRBJ2-1; 7 bases align to TRBD1. Losses at the gene ends were 3 bases for V and 5 bases for J; bases not matched to a gene: 7. CDR3 size: 15 residues. CDR1 and CDR2 from the germline V gene are MGHRA and YSYEKL. CDR3 bases: TGCGCCAGCAGCCATGTCCGGACAGGAGACAATGAGCAGTTCTTC. Translation gives CASSHVRTGDNEQFF.

V and J are TRBV30 and TRBJ2-7, with D perhaps matching TRBD1 or TRBD2 (6 bases each). This CDR3 is built from 12 residues. Trimming cost V 2 bases and J 5 bases, with 10 bases left between them. Per germline, CDR1 GTSNPN and CDR2 SVGIG (reference sequence). The CDR3 DNA follows: TGTGCCTGGAGTAGGGGGGATGACGAGCAGTACTTC. This sequence encodes CAWSRGDDEQYF.

The V call is TRBV5-1, the J call TRBJ1-2; tentative D call: TRBD1 (6 bases). The CDR3 is 19 amino acids. Germline V gene lookup returns CDR1 SGHRS and CDR2 YFSETQ. Trimming left V 0 bases short and J 7 bases short, with 28 bases between. The CDR3 reads CASSLGGFGEMGAGGGYTF. Here the CDR3 DNA reads TGCGCCAGCAGCTTGGGTGGCTTCGGGGAGATGGGGGCTGGCGGTGGCTACACCTTC.

The chain employs TRBV5-5 and TRBJ1-1; D remains unclear. The CDR3 sequence is 14 residues long. Germline CDR1 SGHKS, CDR2 YYEKEE (reference sequence). Deletions cut 5 bases from V and 6 bases from J, with 17 bases between. For the CDR3, the DNA is TGTGCCAGCAGGCCCGTGTCTTCGGTAGCTGAAGCTTTCTTT. Protein sequence: CASRPVSSVAEAFF.

The chain joins TRBV5-8 to TRBJ2-3, with 7 bases that match TRBD2. The junction had 5 bases not matched to a gene; V was cut back by 2 bases and J by 2 bases. This CDR3 is built from 15 residues. The germline V gene has CDR1 SGHTS and CDR2 YDEGEE. CDR3 residues: CASSFRSGNTDTQYF. As DNA, the CDR3 is TGTGCCAGCAGCTTCAGAAGCGGGAACACAGATACGCAGTATTTT.

This clone was observed once. The gene calls are TRBV7-6 and TRBJ2-5; the D is unclear. V dropped 5 bases and J dropped 1 base, with 5 bases sitting between them. CDR1 and CDR2 (germline): SGHVS, FNYEAQ. The length of the CDR3 is 12 residues. The CDR3 region is CASSVSQETQYF. For the CDR3, the DNA is TGTGCCAGCAGCGTATCCCAAGAGACCCAGTACTTC.

Points on this clone: The sample carries other DNA sequences with the same CDR3. This rearrangement joins TRBV14 to TRBJ2-7, with 7 bases aligning to TRBD1. The junction had 5 bases not matched to a gene; V was cut back by 6 bases and J by 0 bases. The germline V gene has CDR1 SGHDN and CDR2 FVKESK. The CDR3 has 14 amino acids. The CDR3 region is CASRARQGSYEQYF. The CDR3, as DNA: TGTGCCAGCAGGGCGAGACAGGGCTCCTACGAGCAGTACTTC.

The V call is TRBV15, the J call TRBJ2-1; 14 bases map to TRBD2. With 5 bases clipped from V and 7 bases from J, the junction kept 19 bases outside the gene matches. Germline V CDR1 and CDR2: LNHNV, YYDKDF (reference sequence). The CDR3 extends over 20 amino acids. The CDR3 coding sequence is TGTGCCACCAGCGGCCCGAGGGGACTAGCGGGAGTAGGGTTAGGAAATGAGCAGTTCTTC. Translating it yields CATSGPRGLAGVGLGNEQFF.

The V gene is TRBV5-1, the J gene TRBJ1-2; D is perhaps TRBD1 (5 bases). This CDR3 region has 14 residues. V lost 2 bases and J lost 4, with 12 bases in between. Germline CDR1 and CDR2: SGHRS and YFSETQ. Here the CDR3 DNA reads TGCGCCAGCAGCTTCGGGGACGCTCGCTATGGCTACACCTTC. It yields the protein CASSFGDARYGYTF.

This chain connects TRBV18 to TRBJ2-3; D remains unclear. The germline V gene has CDR1 KGHSH and CDR2 LQKENI. The V and J ends lost 2 bases and 2 bases respectively, with 8 bases between them. The CDR3 length is 14 residues. In DNA form, the CDR3 reads TGTGCCAGCTCACCAGACCATATCACAGATACGCAGTATTTT. Its protein is CASSPDHITDTQYF.

This clone was recorded once. The chain employs TRBV9 and TRBJ2-5; TRBD2 matches at 13 bases. The germline CDR1 and CDR2 sequences are SGDLS and YYNGEE. There are 17 residues in the CDR3. The V segment lost 3 bases and the J segment 1 base; nucleotides outside the gene matches: 6. Here the CDR3 DNA reads TGTGCCAGCAGCGAGGGACTAGCGGGGCCTCCCCAAGAGACCCAGTACTTC. The encoded protein is CASSEGLAGPPQETQYF.

The rearrangement joins TRBV2 to TRBJ2-1; D is unresolved. CDR1 SNHLY and CDR2 FYNNEI come from the germline V gene. Trimming shortened V by 6 bases and J by 5 bases, and 8 bases separated the two germline ends. The CDR3 sequence is 12 residues long. The CDR3 coding sequence is TGTGCCAGCAGCCAAAATCACAATGAGCAGTTCTTC. Its translation: CASSQNHNEQFF.

The chain combines TRBV5-1 with TRBJ2-7; D gene ambiguous. V lost 4 bases to trimming and J lost 2 bases, with 13 bases between them. Germline CDR1 and CDR2: SGHRS and YFSETQ. CDR3 length: 14 amino acids. The CDR3 region has the DNA TGCGCCAGCAGCCAGTCGCCGGTGACCTACGAGCAGTACTTC. The encoded protein is CASSQSPVTYEQYF.

V is TRBV9 and J is TRBJ2-3; D may correspond to TRBD1 or TRBD2 (5 bases each). The CDR3 covers 16 residues. Trimming stripped 4 bases from V and 4 bases from J, with 19 bases between. CDR1 is SGDLS, CDR2 YYNGEE, per germline. CDR3 sequence: CASSPRGGDVSDTQYF. CDR3 nucleotide sequence: TGTGCCAGCAGCCCGAGGGGCGGAGACGTATCAGATACGCAGTATTTT. Full variable domain (remainder filled in from reference TRBV9 and TRBJ2-3): DSGVTQTPKHLITATGQRVTLRCSPRSGDLSVYWYQQSLDQGLQFLIQYYNGEERAKGNILERFSAQQFPDLHSELNLSSLELGDSALYFCASSPRGGDVSDTQYFGPGTRLTVL.

This clone was recorded once. This rearrangement joins TRBV5-1 to TRBJ2-1, with 7 bases lining up with TRBD1. Germline CDR1 reads SGHRS; CDR2 reads YFSETQ. The CDR3 has 15 amino acids. The V gene end was trimmed by 5 bases and the J gene end by 3 bases; junction bases not matched to a gene: 8. CDR3 residues: CASSLTGQSYNEQFF. The CDR3 nucleotides are TGCGCCAGCAGTTTAACGGGACAGAGCTACAATGAGCAGTTCTTC. Full variable domain (missing parts from reference TRBV5-1 and TRBJ2-1): KAGVTQTPRYLIKTRGQQVTLSCSPISGHRSVSWYQQTPGQGLQFLFEYFSETQRNKGNFPGRFSGRQFSNSRSEMNVSTLELGDSALYLCASSLTGQSYNEQFFGPGTRLTVL.

In DNA form, the CDR3 reads TGTGCCAGCAGCTCTAGACAGGGGGCGCGGGACACCATATATTTT. Translated, it gives CASSSRQGARDTIYF. The rearrangement uses TRBV7-9 and TRBJ1-3, with TRBD1 matching over 10 bases. The CDR3 has 15 amino acids. The V gene's germline CDR1 is SEHNR and CDR2 FQNEAQ (reference sequence). The junction had 8 bases not matched to a gene; V was cut back by 4 bases and J by 8 bases.

The chain has TRBV7-6 and TRBJ2-5, with 11 bases identical to TRBD1. This CDR3 is 15 amino acids long. Germline CDR1 reads SGHVS; CDR2 reads FNYEAQ. J was trimmed by 5 bases and V by 1 base; bases with no gene match: 3. CDR3 sequence: CASSLGTGGGETQYF. The CDR3 DNA reads TGTGCCAGCAGCTTAGGGACAGGGGGCGGGGAGACCCAGTACTTC.

The J gene is TRBJ2-7, the V gene TRBV5-4, with 13 bases lining up with TRBD2. J was trimmed by 3 bases and V by 4 bases; bases with no gene match: 10. Germline V gives CDR1 SGHNT, CDR2 YYREEE (reference sequence). This CDR3 spans 17 amino acids. In DNA form, the CDR3 reads TGTGCCAGCAGCGGAGATGGGACTAGCGGGATTCTCTACGAGCAGTACTTC. Translation gives CASSGDGTSGILYEQYF.